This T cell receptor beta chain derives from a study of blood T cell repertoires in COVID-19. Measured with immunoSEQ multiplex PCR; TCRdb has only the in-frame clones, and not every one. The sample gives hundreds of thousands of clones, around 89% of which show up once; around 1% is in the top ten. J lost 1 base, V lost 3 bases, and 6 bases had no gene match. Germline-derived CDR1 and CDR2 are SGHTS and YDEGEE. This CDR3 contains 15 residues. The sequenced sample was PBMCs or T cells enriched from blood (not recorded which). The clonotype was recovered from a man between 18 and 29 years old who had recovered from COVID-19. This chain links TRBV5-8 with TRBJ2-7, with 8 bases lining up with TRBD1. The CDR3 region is CASSSGQVVSYEQYF. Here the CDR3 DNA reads TGTGCCAGCAGCTCGGGACAGGTGGTGTCCTACGAGCAGTACTTC.